This T cell receptor beta chain is drawn from a study of blood T cell repertoires in COVID-19. There are 15 residues in the CDR3. Trimming took 5 bases from V and 7 from J; bases not matched to a gene: 5. The germline V gene encodes CDR1 SGHAT and CDR2 FQDESV (reference sequence). The table came from immunoSEQ multiplex PCR; TCRdb's copy has only in-frame clones and leaves some out. The top ten hold 0.95% to 1.5% of the sample, which has approximately 250,000 clones, 88% seen once. The TCR comes from a woman aged 40 to 55 with acute COVID-19. Specimen: PBMCs or T cells enriched from blood (not recorded which). This sequence joins TRBV11-1 and TRBJ2-2; TRBD1 aligns across 12 bases. The CDR3 here is CASSMGQGAGGELFF. CDR3 nucleotide sequence: TGTGCCAGCAGCATGGGACAGGGGGCGGGCGGGGAGCTGTTTTTT.